The 21 T cell receptor beta chains below come from one sample, sequenced in a study of T-cell memory formation after mild COVID-19. TCRdb reprocessed the 5' RACE reads with MiXCR, giving one entry per CDR3 protein. The top ten clones hold roughly 3.8% of a sample with roughly 160,000 distinct CDR3 sequences, approximately 10% of them seen once. Material for sequencing was PBMCs or a T cell subset sorted from them (not recorded which). All receptors come from a man between 18 and 29 years old who had mild COVID-19 (a few samples of this study predate the infection). Cell type and time point are not known.

This sequence joins TRBV2 and TRBJ2-1, with 7 nucleotides matching TRBD1. Germline CDR1 SNHLY, CDR2 FYNNEI. This CDR3 is built from 14 residues. J was trimmed by 0 bases and V by 6 bases; bases with no gene match: 2. In nucleotides, the CDR3 is TGTGCCAGCAGGTGGGACAGCTCCTACAATGAGCAGTTCTTC. Its translation is CASRWDSSYNEQFF.

This clonotype occurred a few times. The rearrangement uses TRBV6-2 or TRBV6-3 and TRBJ1-2, with D maybe TRBD1 (6 bases). Per the germline V gene, CDR1 is MNHEY and CDR2 is SVGEGT. V lost 2 bases and J 4 bases, leaving 8 bases between the germline ends. The CDR3 covers 13 residues. CDR3 sequence (DNA): TGTGCCAGCAGTTACGTCAGGGGCTATGGCTACACCTTC. Its protein is CASSYVRGYGYTF.

This chain links TRBV7-8 with TRBJ2-7; maybe TRBD1 (5 bases). Trimming left V 0 bases short and J 4 bases short, with 13 bases between. Germline lookup yields CDR1 SGHVS and CDR2 FQNEAQ. The length of the CDR3 is 15 residues. The CDR3 spells CASSLAFQGKYEQYF. The CDR3 coding sequence is TGTGCCAGCAGCTTAGCGTTTCAGGGAAAGTACGAGCAGTACTTC. Full variable domain (rest looked up from reference TRBV7-8 and TRBJ2-7): GAGVSQSPRYKVAKRGQDVALRCDPISGHVSLFWYQQALGQGPEFLTYFQNEAQLDKSGLPSDRFFAERPEGSVSTLKIQRTQQEDSAVYLCASSLAFQGKYEQYFGPGTRLTVT.

Only a few counts were recorded for this clonotype. The chain joins TRBV27 to TRBJ1-1; no clear D gene. Per germline, CDR1 MNHEY and CDR2 SMNVEV (reference sequence). This CDR3 comprises 13 residues. The V end lost 3 bases, the J end lost 1 base, and 6 bases lay between the germline ends. The CDR3 sequence is CASSFSRNTEAFF. The CDR3 bases are TGTGCCAGCAGTTTTAGTCGGAACACTGAAGCTTTCTTT.

Many counts were recorded for this clonotype. The chain links TRBV2 to TRBJ1-1; perhaps TRBD1 as D (6 bases). Looked up from germline, CDR1 is SNHLY and CDR2 is FYNNEI. With 6 bases removed from V and 0 bases from J, the gap between germline ends came to 11 bases. The CDR3 contains 14 residues. The CDR3 loop reads CASSRDIMNTEAFF. The CDR3 bases are TGTGCCAGCAGCAGGGACATCATGAACACTGAAGCTTTCTTT.

This clonotype showed up many times. The chain combines TRBV7-2 with TRBJ1-6, with 9 bases matching TRBD1. This CDR3 contains 14 residues. Trimming took 7 bases from V and 10 from J; bases not matched to a gene: 8. Looked up from germline, CDR1 is SGHTA and CDR2 is FQGNSA. CDR3 protein: CASNQQGAGSPLHF. The CDR3 DNA reads TGTGCCAGCAACCAACAGGGGGCAGGATCACCCCTCCACTTT.

At least ten counts were recorded for this clonotype. This chain uses TRBV5-6 with TRBJ2-7; TRBD2 is a possible D gene (6 bases). V lost 3 bases and J 1 base, leaving 17 bases between the germline ends. CDR3 length: 16 residues. Per germline, CDR1 SGHDT and CDR2 YYEEEE. The CDR3 spells CASSSWRAGNSYEQYF. The CDR3 region has the DNA TGTGCCAGCAGCTCATGGAGGGCAGGGAATTCCTACGAGCAGTACTTC.

The rearrangement joins TRBV28 to TRBJ2-5; possible D gene TRBD1, 5 bases. Per germline, CDR1 MDHEN and CDR2 SYDVKM. This CDR3 spans 11 amino acids. This CDR3 is CSTQGWETQYF. The CDR3 bases are TGTTCCACCCAGGGATGGGAGACCCAGTACTTC.

This clonotype came up a few times. J is TRBJ1-2 and V is TRBV6-5; 9 nucleotides agree with TRBD1. Germline-derived CDR1 and CDR2 are MNHEY and SVGAGI. V shed 6 bases, J shed 8 bases, and the junction held 25 bases outside the gene matches. The CDR3 covers 19 residues. The CDR3 loop reads CASRSGTGRRETFGGGYTF. Written as DNA, the CDR3 is TGTGCCAGCAGATCCGGGACAGGGAGAAGGGAAACCTTTGGGGGAGGCTACACCTTC.

This clonotype was seen ten or more times. The chain is built from TRBV5-1 and TRBJ2-3; 7 bases are shared with TRBD1. Per the germline V gene, CDR1 is SGHRS and CDR2 is YFSETQ. V was pared by 4 bases and J by 2 bases, with 7 bases of the junction left unmatched. The CDR3 has 15 residues. CDR3 DNA: TGCGCCAGCAGCCCTCCGGGACAGTCCACAGATACGCAGTATTTT. This codes for CASSPPGQSTDTQYF.

The gene calls are TRBV7-9 and TRBJ2-2, with 7 positions matching TRBD1. The CDR3 sequence is 14 residues long. CDR1 and CDR2 from the germline V gene are SEHNR and FQNEAQ (reference sequence). The junction had 7 bases not matched to a gene; V was cut back by 4 bases and J by 8 bases. CDR3 residues: CASSSKQGIGELFF. The CDR3 DNA sequence: TGTGCCAGCAGCTCAAAACAGGGGATTGGGGAGCTGTTTTTT.

This clonotype was recorded a few times. The rearrangement joins TRBV7-2 to TRBJ2-7; 7 positions agree with TRBD1. J lost 1 base, V lost 5 bases, and 5 bases had no gene match. Per germline, CDR1 SGHTA and CDR2 FQGNSA. The CDR3 length is 14 residues. The CDR3 nucleotides read TGTGCCAGCAGCCCACAGACAGGGTCCTACGAGCAGTACTTC. This translates into CASSPQTGSYEQYF.

The chain links TRBV5-1 to TRBJ1-2; D is ambiguous. Trimming stripped 4 bases from V and 3 bases from J, with 13 bases between. The CDR3 is made up of 14 amino acids. The V gene's germline CDR1 is SGHRS and CDR2 YFSETQ. CDR3 loop: CASSLAGEDYGYTF. DNA of the CDR3: TGCGCCAGCAGCCTGGCGGGCGAAGACTATGGCTACACCTTC.

This clonotype was seen more than once but under ten times. The rearrangement joins TRBV14 to TRBJ2-1; TRBD2 matches 8 bases. The CDR3 totals 16 residues. V trimming: 4 bases; J trimming: 4 bases; junction bases outside the gene matches: 9. Germline V gene data show CDR1 as SGHDN and CDR2 as FVKESK. In nucleotides, the CDR3 is TGTGCCAGCAGCCGCCCGGGGGGGCCTAAGTACAATGAGCAGTTCTTC. Translated: CASSRPGGPKYNEQFF.

The chain employs TRBV6-6 and TRBJ1-4, with D hard to call. The CDR3 has 14 amino acids. CDR1 and CDR2 (germline): MNHNY, SVGAGI (reference sequence). V was shortened by 2 bases and J by 8 bases, with 12 bases between the two germline ends. The chain's CDR3 is CASSYGAGGEKLFF. The CDR3, as DNA: TGTGCCAGCAGTTACGGAGCGGGCGGCGAAAAACTGTTTTTT.

This clonotype was seen repeatedly, ten times or more. The chain couples TRBV5-1 to TRBJ2-1; D call uncertain. The V gene's germline CDR1 is SGHRS and CDR2 YFSETQ. The V end was cut by 3 bases, the J end by 0 bases, with 13 bases between. The CDR3 spans 16 residues. CDR3 DNA sequence: TGCGCCAGCAGCTCCCTTGGCCGAGGCTCCTACAATGAGCAGTTCTTC. This translates into CASSSLGRGSYNEQFF.

The chain has TRBV10-3 and TRBJ2-3, with D unresolved. V was pared by 2 bases and J by 3 bases, with 6 bases between. The germline CDR1 and CDR2 sequences are ENHRY and SYGVKD. This CDR3 has 13 amino acids. This chain's CDR3 is CAISEVFTDTQYF. CDR3 bases: TGTGCCATCAGTGAGGTCTTTACAGATACGCAGTATTTT.

This clonotype was counted many times. This chain joins TRBV20-1 and TRBJ2-3; D perhaps matches TRBD2 (6 bases). The CDR3 is 13 amino acids. V lost 6 bases and J lost 1, with 11 bases in between. CDR1 is DFQATT and CDR2 is SNEGSKA in the germline V gene (reference sequence). The CDR3 spells CSAKGLGTDTQYF. DNA for the CDR3: TGCAGTGCCAAGGGACTTGGCACAGATACGCAGTATTTT.

At least ten counts were recorded for this clonotype. This rearrangement joins TRBV7-2 to TRBJ2-1, with 8 nucleotides matching TRBD2. The CDR3 spans 15 residues. The V and J ends lost 7 bases and 5 bases, in that order; junction bases with no gene match: 10. Germline V gives CDR1 SGHTA, CDR2 FQGNSA. The CDR3 region is CASTLGGRGDNEQFF. The CDR3, as DNA: TGTGCCAGCACCCTGGGGGGGCGGGGGGACAATGAGCAGTTCTTC.

This clonotype showed up just a few times. The rearrangement uses TRBV14 and TRBJ2-2; D not certain. Deletions cut 7 bases from V and 2 bases from J, with 14 bases between. Germline values: CDR1 SGHDN, CDR2 FVKESK. CDR3 length: 15 residues. The CDR3 sequence: CASTPRGLNTGELFF. The DNA of the CDR3 is TGTGCCAGCACCCCCCGAGGCTTAAACACCGGGGAGCTGTTTTTT.

This clonotype has at least ten counts. The V and J genes are TRBV7-3 and TRBJ2-2; no definite D call. The CDR3 consists of 12 residues. CDR1 SGHTA and CDR2 FQGTGA come from the germline V gene. The V gene lost 4 bases and the J gene lost 3 bases, with 3 bases spanning the gap. CDR3 loop: CASSSYTGELFF. The DNA of the CDR3 is TGTGCCAGCAGCTCGTACACCGGGGAGCTGTTTTTT.